The T cell receptor (beta chain) described here comes from a study of CD4 T cells in relation to SARS-CoV-2 and coronaviruses. V was clipped by 5 bases and J by 15 bases; unmatched bases: 9. Germline CDR1 is MNHEY and CDR2 is SMNVEV (reference sequence). The CDR3 totals 12 residues. The unexposed donors gave CD4+ T cells in about 2011-2019, prior to COVID-19. The data were produced by immunoSEQ multiplex PCR, yet TCRdb's version contains in-frame clones alone and is incomplete. The repertoire includes about 59,000 clones, roughly 88% of them detected once, and more than 1.1% sits in the top ten. The sequence derives from a human donor in good health. The V gene is TRBV27, the J gene TRBJ2-1; 8 nucleotides line up with TRBD2. The sequencing input was memory CD4+ T cells from PBMCs. In nucleotides, the CDR3 is TGTGCCAGCAGTGAGGGGACTAGAGGTCCGTTCTTC. As protein: CASSEGTRGPFF.